This TCR beta chain appears in the sequencing data of a study of T-cell reconstitution after alpha-beta-depleted transplantation in children. Unique molecular identifiers were incorporated when the TCRbeta library was constructed. TCRdb processed the PCR reads anew with MiXCR; each CDR3 protein has one entry. This sample has about 980,000 distinct CDR3 sequences; about 30% occur once, and the top ten carry approximately 30%. CDR3 size: 13 residues. The germline gives CDR1 MNHNS, CDR2 SASEGT. The V end was cut by 6 bases, the J end by 0 bases, with 8 bases between. The source material was PBMCs, mostly from graft donor cells, sampled 360 days after TCRalphabeta/CD19-depleted stem cell transplant. The V gene is TRBV6-1, the J gene TRBJ1-1; D is undetermined. The clonotype was recovered from a boy under three years old who had a stem cell transplant for SCID, so the T cells may come from the graft donor. The CDR3 coding sequence is TGTGCCAGCAGACAGCGTATGAACACTGAAGCTTTCTTT. Residues: CASRQRMNTEAFF.